These 6 T cell receptor beta chains share one sample of origin, sequenced in a study of T cell repertoires in cytomegalovirus infection. TCRdb re-derived calls from the reads in MiXCR, one entry per CDR3 protein. The sample carries 600,000 to 800,000 distinct CDR3 sequences, approximately 24% recorded once. The sample comprised CD8+ T cells from PBMCs. Every receptor here comes from a human donor in good health (CMV status not recorded). Some clones in this sample may be carry-over from other donors' samples.

This clonotype appeared a few times. The V and J genes are TRBV20-1 and TRBJ2-7; tentatively, D is TRBD1 (6 bases). V lost 3 bases and J 2 bases, leaving 8 bases between the germline ends. The CDR3 runs to 12 residues. Per the germline V gene, CDR1 is DFQATT and CDR2 is SNEGSKA (reference sequence). The CDR3 region is CSASEGAYEQYV. In DNA form, the CDR3 reads TGCAGTGCTAGCGAGGGGGCCTACGAGCAGTACGTC.

The genes are TRBV5-3 and TRBJ2-7; 7 bases fit TRBD1. TRBV5-3 carries the ORF label, with uncertain function. This CDR3 contains 14 residues. V dropped 8 bases and J dropped 7; count of bases not matched to a gene: 15. The chain's CDR3 is CASSPSGTVWEQYF. In DNA form, the CDR3 reads TGTGCCAGCAGCCCCTCCGGGACAGTTTGGGAGCAGTACTTC.

This sequence joins TRBV5-4 and TRBJ2-2; D remains ambiguous. The CDR3 has 15 amino acids. Trimming shortened V by 0 bases and J by 4 bases, and 10 bases separated the two germline ends. In germline, CDR1 is SGHNT, CDR2 YYREEE (reference sequence). Here the CDR3 reads CASSLEGLGTGELFF. CDR3 coding DNA: TGTGCCAGCAGCTTGGAGGGTTTGGGCACCGGGGAGCTGTTTTTT.

This clonotype was observed at least ten times. The chain combines TRBV7-9 with TRBJ2-3; perhaps TRBD1 as D (5 bases). V was clipped by 6 bases and J by 2 bases, with 6 bases between them. The CDR3 extends over 12 amino acids. Germline V gene lookup returns CDR1 SEHNR and CDR2 FQNEAQ (reference sequence). CDR3: CASRDNTDTQYF. The CDR3 DNA reads TGTGCCAGCAGGGACAACACAGATACGCAGTATTTT.

The V call is TRBV12-3 or TRBV12-4, the J call TRBJ2-1; the match to TRBD1 covers 7 bases. The CDR3 is 16 amino acids. The V segment lost 6 bases and the J segment 7 bases; nucleotides outside the gene matches: 15. The CDR3 region is CASSLGFRGSGNEQFF. The CDR3 DNA reads TGTGCCAGCAGCCTAGGGTTCAGGGGGTCGGGGAATGAGCAGTTCTTC.

The V gene is TRBV7-9, the J gene TRBJ2-1; the match to TRBD2 covers 14 bases. CDR1 is SEHNR, CDR2 FQNEAQ, per germline (reference sequence). The CDR3 consists of 20 residues. J was trimmed by 2 bases and V by 5 bases; bases with no gene match: 14. The CDR3 DNA follows: TGTGCCAGCAGCGCCTTGACTAGCGGGGGGGCCAAGTACGCCTACAATGAGCAGTTCTTC. This encodes CASSALTSGGAKYAYNEQFF.